Following are 24 T cell receptor beta chains from one sample sequenced in a study of CD8+CD57+ T cells in acquired aplastic anemia. Genomic DNA served as template for TCR beta VDJ and CDR3 profiling. TCRdb reprocessed the reads via MiXCR and lists one record per CDR3 protein. The table shows approximately 57,000 distinct CDR3 sequences, with approximately 54% occurring only once. Selection for sequencing was limited to patients who had shown CD8+CD57+ cell expansion by flow cytometry. The sequenced sample consisted of sorted CD4+, CD8+, or CD8+CD57+ T cells (not recorded which) from PBMCs. These receptors all come from a human donor with aplastic anemia.

This clonotype has just one count. The rearrangement joins TRBV9 to TRBJ1-1, with unresolved D. Germline CDR1 SGDLS, CDR2 YYNGEE. Trimming stripped 3 bases from V and 2 bases from J, with 11 bases between. There are 14 residues in the CDR3. DNA of the CDR3: TGTGCCAGCAGCGCCCTGGCAGAAAACACTGAAGCTTTCTTT. Translation gives CASSALAENTEAFF.

V gene TRBV24-1 combines with J gene TRBJ1-2; the D is unclear. The V end was cut by 4 bases, the J end by 7 bases, with 9 bases between. Germline values: CDR1 KGHDR, CDR2 SFDVKD. The CDR3 is 12 amino acids. The CDR3 DNA reads as TGTGCCACCAGTGAGGAGATTGGTGGCTACACCTTC. It codes for CATSEEIGGYTF.

As for this clonotype: Compared with germline, one end of the junction differs, possibly owing to a read error. This sequence joins TRBV19 and TRBJ2-7; TRBD1 is a possible D gene (6 bases). CDR1 and CDR2 (germline): LNHDA, SQIVND (reference sequence). There are 13 residues in the CDR3. CDR3 amino acids: CASSREDSYEQCF. CDR3 DNA sequence: TGTGCCAGTAGCCGCGAGGACAGCTACGAGCAGTGCTTC. The full variable domain, in which reference TRBV19 and TRBJ2-7 provide the parts outside the CDR3, is DGGITQSPKYLFRKEGQNVTLSCEQNLNHDAMYWYRQDPGQGLRLIYYSQIVNDFQKGDIAEGYSVSREKKESFPLTVTSAQKNPTAFYLCASSREDSYEQCFGPGTRLTVT.

The rearrangement links TRBV27 to TRBJ2-7, with 12 nucleotides matching TRBD1. J was trimmed by 6 bases and V by 2 bases; bases with no gene match: 11. The CDR3 is made up of 17 amino acids. Germline V gives CDR1 MNHEY, CDR2 SMNVEV (reference sequence). The CDR3 protein is CASSLTGTGGKFGEQYF. The DNA for the CDR3 is TGTGCCAGCAGTTTAACCGGGACAGGGGGCAAGTTCGGCGAGCAGTACTTC.

This clonotype was picked up many times. The chain couples TRBV19 to TRBJ2-2; possibly TRBD1 or TRBD2 for D (6 bases each). The CDR3 length is 13 residues. Germline V gene data show CDR1 as LNHDA and CDR2 as SQIVND (reference sequence). V dropped 7 bases and J dropped 5 bases, with 11 bases sitting between them. CDR3 loop: CASITGATGELFF. The CDR3 DNA reads TGTGCCAGTATCACGGGGGCTACCGGGGAGCTGTTTTTT.

This clonotype came up many times. The rearrangement links TRBV4-3 to TRBJ1-1; 10 bases fit TRBD1. Germline CDR1 LGHNA, CDR2 YSLEER. Trimming removed 4 bases from V and 0 bases from J; junction bases left unmatched: 5. The CDR3 covers 16 residues. The CDR3 nucleotides read TGCGCCAGCAGCCCGGGACAGGGGCTCATGAACACTGAAGCTTTCTTT. This encodes CASSPGQGLMNTEAFF.

This chain joins TRBV10-3 and TRBJ1-2, with 7 bases that match TRBD1. From germline, CDR1 is ENHRY and CDR2 SYGVKD. The V and J ends lost 6 bases and 6 bases, in that order; junction bases with no gene match: 4. The CDR3 length is 12 residues. CDR3 protein: CAISATGDGYTF. Written as DNA, the CDR3 is TGTGCCATCAGCGCCACAGGGGATGGCTACACCTTC.

In the case of this clonotype: Being one base from a much bigger clone, this may be a read error. The chain carries TRBV29-1 and TRBJ2-7; D call uncertain. The CDR3 is made up of 12 amino acids. Germline V gene sequence: CDR1 SQVTM, CDR2 ANQGSEA. As DNA, the CDR3 is TGCAGCGTTGAAGAACAGTCCTGCGAGCAGTACTTC. Amino acid sequence: CSVEEQSCEQYF.

The chain carries TRBV7-8 and TRBJ1-1, with D maybe TRBD1 (5 bases). CDR3 length equals 13 residues. Germline CDR1 is SGHVS and CDR2 is FQNEAQ. Between the trimmed V and J ends, which lost 6 bases and 3 bases, there was a span of 11 bases. This CDR3 reads CASRRRGDTEAFF. The CDR3 bases are TGTGCCAGCAGACGACGAGGGGACACTGAAGCTTTCTTT.

This clonotype was observed many times. This chain connects TRBV24-1 to TRBJ2-2; D is perhaps TRBD1 (5 bases). Germline CDR1 KGHDR, CDR2 SFDVKD. The CDR3 is 15 residues long. V lost 1 base and J 0 bases, leaving 5 bases between the germline ends. The CDR3 DNA follows: TGTGCCACCAGTGATTTACAGGCGAACACCGGGGAGCTGTTTTTT. This codes for CATSDLQANTGELFF.

This clonotype was observed at least ten times. This chain connects TRBV5-6 to TRBJ2-1; 13 bases map to TRBD2. CDR1 SGHDT and CDR2 YYEEEE come from the germline V gene. Trimming at V came to 4 bases and at J to 9 bases, leaving 7 bases not matched to a gene. The CDR3 runs to 15 residues. CDR3 residues: CASSLGLAGAGEQFF. DNA of the CDR3: TGTGCCAGCAGCCTCGGACTAGCGGGGGCGGGTGAGCAGTTCTTC.

The chain recombines TRBV29-1 with TRBJ2-5; 8 nucleotides line up with TRBD1. Per germline, CDR1 SQVTM and CDR2 ANQGSEA. Trimming at V came to 1 base and at J to 1 base, leaving 2 bases not matched to a gene. This CDR3 contains 14 residues. CDR3 amino acids: CSVEGTGFQETQYF. For the CDR3, the DNA is TGCAGCGTTGAAGGGACAGGGTTCCAAGAGACCCAGTACTTC.

Ten or more counts support this clonotype. This rearrangement joins TRBV18 to TRBJ2-7; unclear D gene. The germline gives CDR1 KGHSH, CDR2 LQKENI. Between the trimmed V and J ends, which lost 4 bases and 3 bases, there was a span of 10 bases. The CDR3 is made up of 13 amino acids. CDR3: CASSQSSGYEQYV. The CDR3 nucleotides are TGTGCCAGCTCACAGTCGTCAGGCTACGAGCAGTACGTC.

J is TRBJ1-2 and V is TRBV20-1; TRBD1 is a possible D gene (5 bases). Germline CDR1 and CDR2: DFQATT and SNEGSKA (reference sequence). The germline V and J ends were trimmed by 3 bases and 4 bases, with 18 bases remaining between them. The CDR3 contains 15 residues. CDR3 DNA sequence: TGCAGTGCTAGCCCGGGAGGGGATGGTATCTATGGCTACACCTTC. This translates into CSASPGGDGIYGYTF.

In this sample, this clonotype turned up many times. The V and J genes are TRBV4-3 and TRBJ1-2; TRBD1 is a possible D gene (5 bases). CDR3 length: 14 residues. V was trimmed by 0 bases and J by 6 bases, leaving 11 bases between them. The germline V gene has CDR1 LGHNA and CDR2 YSLEER. CDR3: CASSQEVGGHGYTF. CDR3 in DNA: TGCGCCAGCAGCCAAGAAGTGGGGGGTCATGGCTACACCTTC.

The gene calls are TRBV30 and TRBJ1-1; 9 bases fit TRBD1. The CDR3 has 21 residues. J was trimmed by 0 bases and V by 0 bases; bases with no gene match: 20. The germline CDR1 and CDR2 sequences are GTSNPN and SVGIG (reference sequence). The CDR3 loop reads CAWSVDEGQGMRALLNTEAFF. Here the CDR3 DNA reads TGTGCCTGGAGTGTAGATGAGGGACAGGGAATGAGGGCTCTCCTGAACACTGAAGCTTTCTTT.

V usage is TRBV7-9 and J usage is TRBJ2-5; 7 nucleotides agree with TRBD2. CDR1 and CDR2 from the germline V gene are SEHNR and FQNEAQ (reference sequence). The CDR3 loop spans 13 amino acids. The V and J ends lost 8 bases and 5 bases, in that order; junction bases with no gene match: 8. The CDR3 sequence: CASGNSGWETQYF. CDR3 sequence (DNA): TGTGCCAGCGGGAATAGCGGGTGGGAGACCCAGTACTTC.

This clonotype was observed at least ten times. V is TRBV9 and J is TRBJ1-2; TRBD1 matches at 7 bases. Germline assignment: CDR1 SGDLS and CDR2 YYNGEE. This CDR3 is built from 13 residues. V shed 3 bases, J shed 6 bases, and the junction held 5 bases outside the gene matches. The CDR3 is CASSGYQGDGYTF. CDR3 in DNA: TGTGCCAGCAGCGGATACCAGGGGGATGGCTACACCTTC. The variable domain in full, with the rest retrieved from reference TRBV9 and TRBJ1-2, is DSGVTQTPKHLITATGQRVTLRCSPRSGDLSVYWYQQSLDQGLQFLIQYYNGEERAKGNILERFSAQQFPDLHSELNLSSLELGDSALYFCASSGYQGDGYTFGSGTRLTVV.

About this clonotype itself: The CDR3 carries no conserved terminal phenylalanine or tryptophan, so it likely arises from a read error. The V gene is TRBV2, the J gene TRBJ1-1, with no clear D. This CDR3 is 14 amino acids long. V gave up 9 bases and J gave up 3 bases, with 17 bases separating them. Germline V gene sequence: CDR1 SNHLY, CDR2 FYNNEI. The CDR3 loop is CASSKGTMDTEAFS. The CDR3 DNA reads TGTGCCAGTTCGAAGGGAACAATGGACACTGAAGCTTTCTCT.

The chain uses TRBV7-9 and TRBJ2-2; no reliable D call. From germline, CDR1 is SEHNR and CDR2 FQNEAQ (reference sequence). CDR3 length: 14 residues. The V end lost 5 bases, the J end lost 2 bases, and 9 bases lay between the germline ends. CDR3 amino acids: CASSPRPNTGELFF. Written as DNA, the CDR3 is TGTGCCAGCAGCCCCCGACCAAACACCGGGGAGCTGTTTTTT.

The chain employs TRBV19 and TRBJ2-5; TRBD1 aligns across 7 bases. CDR3 length: 13 amino acids. Germline V lookup: CDR1 LNHDA, CDR2 SQIVND (reference sequence). With V trimmed by 6 bases and J by 4 bases, 5 bases remained unmatched. In nucleotides, the CDR3 is TGTGCCAGTAGACCAGGACAGGTAGAGACCCAGTACTTC. Residues: CASRPGQVETQYF.

This clonotype came up many times. The chain links TRBV7-6 to TRBJ1-1, with D perhaps matching TRBD1 (5 bases). With 5 bases removed from V and 0 bases from J, the gap between germline ends came to 10 bases. CDR3 length: 14 amino acids. Germline loops: CDR1 SGHVS, CDR2 FNYEAQ. The CDR3 coding sequence is TGTGCCAGCAGCACCGGGACTTTGAACACTGAAGCTTTCTTT. Residues: CASSTGTLNTEAFF.

At least ten counts were recorded for this clonotype. V gene TRBV5-8 combines with J gene TRBJ2-3; 7 positions match TRBD2. Trimming took 0 bases from V and 6 from J; bases not matched to a gene: 7. Germline CDR1 reads SGHTS; CDR2 reads YDEGEE. This CDR3 comprises 15 residues. Here the CDR3 reads CASSLGGGPRDTQYF. In DNA, the CDR3 is TGTGCCAGCAGCTTGGGCGGGGGTCCCAGGGATACGCAGTATTTT.

The chain carries TRBV6-5 and TRBJ2-7; 12 nucleotides line up with TRBD2. CDR3 length: 15 residues. From germline, CDR1 is MNHEY and CDR2 SVGAGI. The V gene end was trimmed by 4 bases and the J gene end by 2 bases; junction bases not matched to a gene: 3. This CDR3 is CASSFGLAGTYEQYV. The CDR3 nucleotides are TGTGCCAGCAGTTTTGGACTAGCGGGAACCTACGAGCAGTACGTC.